Listed below are T cell receptor beta chains from one sample, sequenced in a study of blood T cell repertoires in COVID-19. Libraries were prepared by immunoSEQ multiplex PCR; TCRdb keeps only in-frame clonotypes and omits some of them. The sample holds a few hundred thousand clones, 84% seen once. Material for sequencing was peripheral blood. The receptors stem from a person between 65 and 79 years old with COVID-19, enrolled during active disease. Each CDR3 is given with its conserved first and last residue.

v_call	j_call	cdr3_aa
TRBV5-6	TRBJ2-1	CASSSGPGQGIHEQFF
TRBV3-1/TRBV3-2	TRBJ1-4	CASSQESEGLRTNEKLFF
TRBV10-3	TRBJ1-1	CAISEPNLGQQAFF
TRBV4-2	TRBJ2-3	CASSQGLAGGLLADTQYF
TRBV7-6	TRBJ2-1	CASSLTGTYNEQFF
TRBV7-9	TRBJ1-2	CASSLSGTGTNYGYTF
TRBV4-1	TRBJ2-7	CASSYRDRDYEQYF
TRBV10-3	TRBJ2-3	CAISELRGANTDTQYF
TRBV9	TRBJ2-1	CASAIDNEQFF
TRBV6-5	TRBJ1-1	CASSRLRAPNTEAFF
TRBV5-1	TRBJ2-1	CASWSGREGYNEQFF
TRBV6-2/TRBV6-3	TRBJ1-6	CASSRLELMDAPLHF
TRBV4-2	TRBJ1-2	CASSDTGRSGYTF
TRBV2	TRBJ1-3	CASSDRVRSSGNTIYF
TRBV7-2	TRBJ1-5	CASSPQTGTNQPQHF
TRBV2	TRBJ2-2	CASSPGPGELFF
TRBV6-1	TRBJ1-4	CASSEGSGFREKLFF
TRBV6-2/TRBV6-3	TRBJ2-7	CASSWTGGFAYEQYF
TRBV19	TRBJ2-3	CASSDRGLTDTQYF
TRBV6-5	TRBJ1-2	CASSYGQGDYGYTF
TRBV2	TRBJ2-5	CASSVAPAGTQETQYF
TRBV10-3	TRBJ1-2	CAISESGDRGPDGYTF
TRBV30	TRBJ1-6	CAWSVAHNSPLHF
TRBV7-9	TRBJ2-7	CASGDRLTYEQYF
TRBV10-1	TRBJ1-5	CASSVNRVSRYQPQHF
TRBV4-3	TRBJ2-3	CASSQQLAASTDTQYF
TRBV3-1/TRBV3-2	TRBJ2-2	CASSQAPAGELFF
TRBV28	TRBJ2-7	CASSSGGYEQYF
TRBV6-4	TRBJ2-2	CAHQPNRGGQSNTGELFF
TRBV5-1	TRBJ2-1	CASSYISLYNEQFF
TRBV4-3	TRBJ1-5	CASSHSGAVDQPQHF
TRBV2	TRBJ1-5	CAGGQEGNQPQHF
TRBV5-1	TRBJ1-6	CASSSRLPGTGTNSPLHF
TRBV11-2	TRBJ2-7	CASSPGQGLLQYF
TRBV7-9	TRBJ2-1	CASSPRISSGSPNEQFF
TRBV19	TRBJ1-2	CASSTWTREVGYTF
TRBV7-2	TRBJ1-1	CASRHSDRNTEAFF